This T cell receptor beta chain was recorded in a study of regulatory T cells in long-lasting Graves disease. There are 16 residues in the CDR3. CDR1 is MNHEY, CDR2 SVGEGT, per germline. Trimming removed 5 bases at V and 0 bases at J, with 14 bases between. Arm-PCR of CDR3 regions and iRepertoire HTBI primers were used to build TCR beta libraries. Each CDR3 protein gets one entry after TCRdb re-called the multiplex PCR reads with MiXCR. This sample carries 520,000 or so distinct CDR3 sequences, around 11% of them seen once, and the ten largest clones take over 7%. The time point here: newly diagnosed GD, antithyroid drugs for less than 3 months. The authors made the TCR library using RNA they extracted from PBMCs. At least ten counts were recorded for this clonotype. The same data also went into a second study, on T cells in Graves' hyperthyroidism and ophthalmopathy. That report adds: Across 18 months, stable Graves' hyperthyroidism was marked by no progression to ophthalmopathy.

V and J are TRBV6-2 or TRBV6-3 and TRBJ1-3; no clear D. Specimen: peripheral blood mononuclear cells (PBMCs), collected at new diagnosis, from a patient treated with antithyroid drugs. The receptor was isolated from a woman in her twenties or thirties with Graves disease. Here the CDR3 reads CASSRGSLSSGNTIYF. The CDR3 coding sequence is TGTGCCAGCAGTCGAGGATCCCTATCCTCTGGAAACACCATATATTTT.